The rows below give T cell receptor beta chains drawn from one sample of a study of blood T cells in healthy people across ages. Each CDR3 protein is one row after TCRdb ran MiXCR on the 5' RACE reads. The sample holds roughly 2 million distinct CDR3 sequences, roughly 49% seen once. The sample was blood. These receptors were collected from a woman aged 40 to 50 in good health. Both conserved end residues are part of each CDR3. Each record gives: V gene, clone size, J gene, D gene, CDR3 DNA, CDR3 protein. The D gene is left open where the match is weak. Clone size is not always given. Where it is, it says once, few, many or a class for expanded clones.

TRBV5-1,NA,TRBJ2-5,TRBD1,TGCGCCAGCAGCCCATCAAACAGGGGAGAGACCCAGTACTTC,CASSPSNRGETQYF
TRBV27,few,TRBJ2-5,TRBD2,TGTGCCAGCAGTCGACTAGCGGGGACCCAGTACTTC,CASSRLAGTQYF
TRBV20-1,NA,TRBJ2-3,TRBD2,TGCAGTGCTACGACTAGCTTCAGCACAGATACGCAGTATTTT,CSATTSFSTDTQYF
TRBV12-3/TRBV12-4,NA,TRBJ1-6,TRBD1,TGTGCCAGCAGGATGACAGGGTGGAATTCACCCCTCCACTTT,CASRMTGWNSPLHF
TRBV7-2,NA,TRBJ2-1,NA,TGTGCCAGCAGCCCCCGGGACCCCTCCTACAATGAGCAGTTCTTC,CASSPRDPSYNEQFF
TRBV27,NA,TRBJ2-2,NA,TGTGCCAGCAGTCTGTTAGAGGGCGGGGAGCTGTTTTTT,CASSLLEGGELFF
TRBV5-1,few,TRBJ2-1,NA,TGCGCCAGCAGCTTGGAGGCAGGGAGGAACAATGAGCAGTTCTTC,CASSLEAGRNNEQFF
TRBV2,few,TRBJ1-5,NA,TGTGCCAGCACCCTTTCGACCTATCAGCCCCAGCATTTT,CASTLSTYQPQHF
TRBV18,NA,TRBJ2-5,NA,TGTGCCAGCTCACCAGTAGGACATGCCCCTTCTAACCAAGAGACCCAGTACTTC,CASSPVGHAPSNQETQYF
TRBV9,once,TRBJ2-5,NA,TGTGCCAGCAGCCCCAGCGGACATCAAGAGACCCAGTACTTC,CASSPSGHQETQYF
TRBV5-1,NA,TRBJ2-1,TRBD2,TGCGCCAGCAGCCCGGGGGGGCCCCCTTTCCTATCTGAGCAGTTCTTC,CASSPGGPPFLSEQFF
TRBV14,few,TRBJ2-1,TRBD1,TGTGCCAGCAGCCAAGTTGACAGGGGAAGTAATGAGCAGTTCTTC,CASSQVDRGSNEQFF
TRBV11-2,NA,TRBJ2-6,NA,TGTGCCAGCAGCTCCGAGGCTGGGGCCAACGTCCTGACTTTC,CASSSEAGANVLTF
TRBV19,NA,TRBJ2-3,NA,TGTGCCAGTAGTAGCTTAGCGGTAACGAAAGATACGCAGTATTTT,CASSSLAVTKDTQYF
TRBV5-1,NA,TRBJ2-1,TRBD2,TGCGCCAGCAGCCCCACTAGCGGGAGCCATTACAATGAGCAGTTCTTC,CASSPTSGSHYNEQFF
TRBV29-1,NA,TRBJ2-7,NA,TGCAGCGGTGGCCGATGGGACGAGCAGTACTTC,CSGGRWDEQYF
TRBV29-1,NA,TRBJ2-7,NA,TGCAGCGTTGATAGGACTGGCTCCTACGAGCAGTACTTC,CSVDRTGSYEQYF
TRBV12-3/TRBV12-4,NA,TRBJ1-2,NA,TGTGCCAGCAGGTCGGCCGGTCGTACTTATGGCTACACCTTC,CASRSAGRTYGYTF
TRBV7-2,NA,TRBJ1-2,NA,TGTGCCAGCAGCCGGACCGGGACAACAATGGGTGGCTACACCTTC,CASSRTGTTMGGYTF
TRBV18,few,TRBJ1-2,NA,TGTGCCAGCTCAAAGGACAGAGGGCCCTTGGGGGACGGCTACACCTTC,CASSKDRGPLGDGYTF
TRBV5-5,NA,TRBJ2-2,NA,TGTGCCAGCACCGGTAGCAGGGTTAACACCGGGGAGCTGTTTTTT,CASTGSRVNTGELFF
TRBV27,NA,TRBJ1-1,NA,TGTGCCAGCACCTTGAGGGGCCAAGCTTTCTTT,CASTLRGQAFF
TRBV27,NA,TRBJ2-5,TRBD2,TGTGCCAGCAGTTCAGCGGGGGGGCGGAAGACCCAGTACTTC,CASSSAGGRKTQYF
TRBV7-2,NA,TRBJ1-1,NA,TGTGCCAGCAGCGTGGATATTGGGACTGAAGCTTTCTTT,CASSVDIGTEAFF
TRBV29-1,NA,TRBJ2-1,TRBD2,TGCAGCGTTGGAGGCGGGGGGGCAATATGGGGCAATGAGCAGTTCTTC,CSVGGGGAIWGNEQFF
TRBV5-1,NA,TRBJ1-2,NA,TGCGCCAGCAGCTTAGGATACAGGGCGGACTATGGCTACACCTTC,CASSLGYRADYGYTF
TRBV9,NA,TRBJ2-3,TRBD2,TGTGCCAGCAGCGTAGGGGGACTAGACCAAGATACGCAGTATTTT,CASSVGGLDQDTQYF
TRBV6-2/TRBV6-3,NA,TRBJ2-7,TRBD2,TGTGCCAGCAGTTATCAAGGACTAGCGGACTCCTACGAGCAGTACTTC,CASSYQGLADSYEQYF
TRBV29-1,few,TRBJ1-2,TRBD1,TGCAGCGTTGAAGCAGGGACAGGGAATAACTATGGCTACACCTTC,CSVEAGTGNNYGYTF
TRBV12-3/TRBV12-4,NA,TRBJ2-1,TRBD2,TGCGCCAGCAGCCGGGACTACTACAATGAGCAGTTCTTC,CASSRDYYNEQFF
TRBV15,NA,TRBJ2-3,NA,TGTGCCACCAGCAGAGGGGTCTTAACAAGGTATTTT,CATSRGVLTRYF
TRBV20-1,NA,TRBJ1-1,NA,TGCAGTGCCACCCGACGGGGTAATACTGAAGCTTTCTTT,CSATRRGNTEAFF